This T cell receptor (beta chain) was recorded in a study of blood T cell dynamics during melanoma immunotherapy. In the study overall: First-line therapy was either pembrolizumab or nivolumab with ipilimumab for metastatic melanoma. Study-wide results and limits: PBMC repertoires of eventual disease-control patients split at W3 into clonality or diversity gains.

In regard to this clone: Antigen: not known.

CDR1 is SGHRS, CDR2 YFSETQ, per germline. The CDR3 is made up of 14 amino acids. V trimming: 4 bases; J trimming: 3 bases; junction bases outside the gene matches: 7. Time point given: week 3, after first cycle of checkpoint inhibitor. At 12 weeks after first infusion, RECIST 1.1 defined response for most patients. Prior systemic cancer therapy, immunosuppressant use and other active malignancies excluded patients. Only in-frame clones appear in the TCRdb table, and some are missing; sequencing was by immunoSEQ multiplex PCR. This table has 8,000 to 9,000 clones, around 90% appearing once. The receptor was isolated from a human donor with melanoma. Source: blood, taken from a patient treated with checkpoint blockade. The chain couples TRBV5-1 to TRBJ2-7; 7 nucleotides align to TRBD1. The CDR3 loop reads CASSDDRALYEQYF. In DNA form, the CDR3 reads TGCGCCAGCAGCGACGACAGGGCCCTCTACGAGCAGTACTTC.